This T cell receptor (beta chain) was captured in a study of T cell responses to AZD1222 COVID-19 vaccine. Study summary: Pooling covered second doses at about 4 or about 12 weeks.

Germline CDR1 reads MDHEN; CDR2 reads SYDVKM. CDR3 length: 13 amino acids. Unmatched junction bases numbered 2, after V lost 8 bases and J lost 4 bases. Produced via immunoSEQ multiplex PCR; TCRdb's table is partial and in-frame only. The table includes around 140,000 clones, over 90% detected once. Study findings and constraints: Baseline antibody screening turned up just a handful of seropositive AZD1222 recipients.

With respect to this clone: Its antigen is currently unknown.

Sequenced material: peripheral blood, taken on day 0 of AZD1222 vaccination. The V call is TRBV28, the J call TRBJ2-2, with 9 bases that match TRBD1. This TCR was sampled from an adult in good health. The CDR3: CASGQGPTGELFF. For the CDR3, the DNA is TGTGCCAGCGGACAGGGGCCCACCGGGGAGCTGTTTTTT.